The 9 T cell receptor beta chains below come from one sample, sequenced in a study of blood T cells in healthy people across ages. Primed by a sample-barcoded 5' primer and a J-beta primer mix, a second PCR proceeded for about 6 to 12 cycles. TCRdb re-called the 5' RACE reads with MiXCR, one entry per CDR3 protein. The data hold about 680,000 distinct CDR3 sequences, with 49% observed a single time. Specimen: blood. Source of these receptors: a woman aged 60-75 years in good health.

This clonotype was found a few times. In DNA form, the CDR3 reads TGTGCCAGCAGCCCGCAAGTCCGGGACTCCGGACAGTTCTTC. This gives the protein CASSPQVRDSGQFF. The chain links TRBV3-1 to TRBJ2-1; tentatively, D is TRBD2 (6 bases). The CDR3 is 14 residues long. V lost 4 bases, J lost 13 bases, and 20 bases lay in between. Germline V gene sequence: CDR1 LGHDT, CDR2 YNNKEL (reference sequence).

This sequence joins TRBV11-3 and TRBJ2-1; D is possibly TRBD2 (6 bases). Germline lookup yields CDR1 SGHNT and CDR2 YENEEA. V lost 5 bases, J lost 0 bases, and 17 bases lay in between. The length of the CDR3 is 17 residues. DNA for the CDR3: TGTGCCAGCAGCGCTACGGTGGGGACTGACTCCTACAATGAGCAGTTCTTC. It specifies CASSATVGTDSYNEQFF.

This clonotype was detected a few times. Here the CDR3 reads CASSPWGQGNTEAFF. The CDR3 region has the DNA TGTGCCAGCAGTCCCTGGGGACAGGGGAACACTGAAGCTTTCTTT. The genes are TRBV28 and TRBJ1-1, with TRBD1 matching 9 bases. With 5 bases clipped from V and 1 base from J, the junction kept 5 bases outside the gene matches. Germline-derived CDR1 and CDR2 are MDHEN and SYDVKM. The CDR3 has 15 residues. The full variable domain, completed using reference TRBV28 and TRBJ1-1, is DVKVTQSSRYLVKRTGEKVFLECVQDMDHENMFWYRQDPGLGLRLIYFSYDVKMKEKGDIPEGYSVSREKKERFSLILESASTNQTSMYLCASSPWGQGNTEAFFGQGTRLTVV.

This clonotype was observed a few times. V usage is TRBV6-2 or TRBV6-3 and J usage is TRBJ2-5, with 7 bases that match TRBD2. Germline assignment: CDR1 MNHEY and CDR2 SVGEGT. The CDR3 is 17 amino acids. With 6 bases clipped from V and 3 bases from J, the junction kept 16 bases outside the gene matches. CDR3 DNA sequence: TGTGCCAGCAGACAAGGTCACCCGACTAGCTGGAAAGAGACCCAGTACTTC. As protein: CASRQGHPTSWKETQYF.

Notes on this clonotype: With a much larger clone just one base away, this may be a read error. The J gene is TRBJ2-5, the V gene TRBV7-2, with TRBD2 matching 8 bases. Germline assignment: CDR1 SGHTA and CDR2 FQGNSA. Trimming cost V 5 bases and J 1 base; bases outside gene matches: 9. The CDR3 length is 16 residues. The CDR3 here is CASSPSLAEAQETQYF. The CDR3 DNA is TGTGCCAGCAGCCCCTCACTAGCGGAGGCCCAAGAGACCCAGTACTTC.

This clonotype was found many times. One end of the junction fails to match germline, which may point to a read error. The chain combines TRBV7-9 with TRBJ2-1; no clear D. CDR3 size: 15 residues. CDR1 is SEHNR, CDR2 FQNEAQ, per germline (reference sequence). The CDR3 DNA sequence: TGCGCCAGCAGTCTGCTAAGTTCATCCTACAATGAGCAGTTCTTC. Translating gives CASSLLSSSYNEQFF.

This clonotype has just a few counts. The CDR3 DNA reads as TGTGCCAGCAGTCGGGGGGGGACAGGGGGCGAGAAGACCCAGTACTTC. Amino acids: CASSRGGTGGEKTQYF. J is TRBJ2-5 and V is TRBV11-2; 12 nucleotides align to TRBD1. The trim removed 6 bases at V and 6 bases at J, leaving 11 bases unmatched. The CDR3 sequence is 16 residues long. The germline V gene has CDR1 SGHAT and CDR2 FQNNGV. The variable domain in full, completed from reference TRBV11-2 and TRBJ2-5, reads EAGVAQSPRYKIIEKRQSVAFWCNPISGHATLYWYQQILGQGPKLLIQFQNNGVVDDSQLPKDRFSAERLKGVDSTLKIQPAKLEDSAVYLCASSRGGTGGEKTQYFGPGTRLLVL.

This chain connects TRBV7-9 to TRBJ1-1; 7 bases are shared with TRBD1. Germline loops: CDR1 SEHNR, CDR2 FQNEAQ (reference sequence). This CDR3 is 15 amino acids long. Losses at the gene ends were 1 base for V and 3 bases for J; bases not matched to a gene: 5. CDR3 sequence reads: CASSLGEGADTEAFF. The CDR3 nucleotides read TGTGCCAGCAGCTTAGGGGAGGGGGCCGACACTGAAGCTTTCTTT.

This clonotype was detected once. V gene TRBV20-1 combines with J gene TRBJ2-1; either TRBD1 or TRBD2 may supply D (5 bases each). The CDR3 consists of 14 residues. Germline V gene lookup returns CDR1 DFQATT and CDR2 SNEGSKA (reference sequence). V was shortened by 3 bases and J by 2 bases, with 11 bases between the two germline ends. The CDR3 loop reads CSASFGAPYNEQFF. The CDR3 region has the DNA TGCAGTGCTAGTTTCGGGGCCCCCTACAATGAGCAGTTCTTC.